The clone carrying this T cell receptor (beta chain) was observed a handful of times. Produced via immunoSEQ multiplex PCR; TCRdb's table is partial and in-frame only. The sample has more than 110,000 clones; over 65% are singletons. The source of the sample is a study of blood T cell repertoires in COVID-19. The CDR3 is made up of 15 amino acids. From germline, CDR1 is LNHDA and CDR2 SQIVND (reference sequence). V dropped 5 bases and J dropped 2; count of bases not matched to a gene: 3. The sequenced sample was peripheral blood. The sequence came from a woman older than 75 with active or convalescent COVID-19. V is TRBV19 and J is TRBJ1-5, with 10 nucleotides matching TRBD1. CDR3 protein: CASSRTGGGNQPQHF. CDR3 DNA sequence: TGTGCCAGTAGTCGGACAGGGGGAGGCAATCAGCCCCAGCATTTT.